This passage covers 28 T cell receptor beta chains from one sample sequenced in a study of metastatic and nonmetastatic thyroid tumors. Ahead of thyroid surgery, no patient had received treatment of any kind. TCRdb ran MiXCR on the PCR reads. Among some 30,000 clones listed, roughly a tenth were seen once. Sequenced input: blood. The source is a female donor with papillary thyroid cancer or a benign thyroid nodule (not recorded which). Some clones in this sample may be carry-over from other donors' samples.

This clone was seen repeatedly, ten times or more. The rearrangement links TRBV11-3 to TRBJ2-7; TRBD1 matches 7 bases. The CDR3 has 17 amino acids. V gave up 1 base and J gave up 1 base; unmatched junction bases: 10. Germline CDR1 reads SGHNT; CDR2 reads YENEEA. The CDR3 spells CASSLGVGDSVSYEQYF. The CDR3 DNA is TGTGCCAGCAGCTTAGGCGTTGGGGACAGTGTTTCCTACGAGCAGTACTTC.

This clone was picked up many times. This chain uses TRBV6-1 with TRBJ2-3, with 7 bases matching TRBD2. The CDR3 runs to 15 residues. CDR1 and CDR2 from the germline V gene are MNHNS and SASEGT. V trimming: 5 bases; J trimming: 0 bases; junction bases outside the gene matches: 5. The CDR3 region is CASSWTRSSTDTQYF. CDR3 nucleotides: TGTGCCAGCAGTTGGACTAGGTCAAGCACAGATACGCAGTATTTT.

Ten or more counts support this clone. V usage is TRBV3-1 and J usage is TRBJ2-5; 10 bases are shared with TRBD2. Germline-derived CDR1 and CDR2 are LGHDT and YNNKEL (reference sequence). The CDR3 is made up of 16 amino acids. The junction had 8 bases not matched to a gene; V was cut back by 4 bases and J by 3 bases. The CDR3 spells CASSRSSGSGKETQYF. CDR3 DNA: TGTGCCAGCAGCCGGTCTAGCGGGAGTGGAAAAGAGACCCAGTACTTC.

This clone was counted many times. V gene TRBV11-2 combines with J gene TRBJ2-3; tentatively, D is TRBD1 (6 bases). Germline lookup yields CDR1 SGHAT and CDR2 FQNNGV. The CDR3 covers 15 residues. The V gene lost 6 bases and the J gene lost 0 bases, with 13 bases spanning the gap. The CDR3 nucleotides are TGTGCCAGCAGGCAGGGGTACCCTAGCACAGATACGCAGTATTTT. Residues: CASRQGYPSTDTQYF.

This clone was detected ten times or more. CDR3 loop: CASSLSRRWDEQFF. CDR3 DNA: TGTGCCAGCAGCTTATCTAGACGCTGGGATGAGCAGTTCTTC. This sequence joins TRBV11-3 and TRBJ2-1; no firm D call. Trimming cost V 2 bases and J 8 bases, with 13 bases left between them. The CDR3 length is 14 residues. Germline CDR1 reads SGHNT; CDR2 reads YENEEA. The full variable domain, its missing parts supplied by reference TRBV11-3 and TRBJ2-1, is EAGVVQSPRYKIIEKKQPVAFWCNPISGHNTLYWYLQNLGQGPELLIRYENEEAVDDSQLPKDRFSAERLKGVDSTLKIQPAELGDSAVYLCASSLSRRWDEQFFGPGTRLTVL.

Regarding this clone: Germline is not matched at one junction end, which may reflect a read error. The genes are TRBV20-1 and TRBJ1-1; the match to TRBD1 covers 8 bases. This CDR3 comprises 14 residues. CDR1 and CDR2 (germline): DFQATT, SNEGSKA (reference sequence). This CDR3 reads CSASRTGPNTESFF. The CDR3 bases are TGTAGTGCTTCCAGGACAGGGCCGAACACTGAATCTTTCTTT.

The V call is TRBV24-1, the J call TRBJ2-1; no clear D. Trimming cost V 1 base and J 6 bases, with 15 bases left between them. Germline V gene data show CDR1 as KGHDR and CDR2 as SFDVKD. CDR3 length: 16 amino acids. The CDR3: CATSDFSSRRFNEQFF. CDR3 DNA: TGTGCCACCAGTGATTTTTCCAGCCGGCGATTCAATGAGCAGTTCTTC.

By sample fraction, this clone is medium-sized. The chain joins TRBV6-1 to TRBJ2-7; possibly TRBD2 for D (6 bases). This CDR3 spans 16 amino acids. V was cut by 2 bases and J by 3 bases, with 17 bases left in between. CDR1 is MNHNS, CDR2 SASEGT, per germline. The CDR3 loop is CASSEPGTSTGYEQYF. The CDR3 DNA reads TGTGCCAGCAGTGAACCCGGGACTTCAACAGGCTACGAGCAGTACTTC.

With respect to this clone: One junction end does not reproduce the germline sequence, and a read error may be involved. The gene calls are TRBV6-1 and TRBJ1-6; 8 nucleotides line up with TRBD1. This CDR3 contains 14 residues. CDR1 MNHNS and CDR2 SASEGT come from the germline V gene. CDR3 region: CASSRTGRNSPLHF. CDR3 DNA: TGTGCCAGCAGTCGGACAGGGCGAAATTCACCCCTCCACTTC.

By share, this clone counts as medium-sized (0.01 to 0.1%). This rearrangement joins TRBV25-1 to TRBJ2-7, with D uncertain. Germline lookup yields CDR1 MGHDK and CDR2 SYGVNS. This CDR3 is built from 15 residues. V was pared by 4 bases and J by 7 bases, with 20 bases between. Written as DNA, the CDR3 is TGTGCCAGCAGTGCCACGATCGGCTTACCCGGGGAGCAGTACTTC. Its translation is CASSATIGLPGEQYF.

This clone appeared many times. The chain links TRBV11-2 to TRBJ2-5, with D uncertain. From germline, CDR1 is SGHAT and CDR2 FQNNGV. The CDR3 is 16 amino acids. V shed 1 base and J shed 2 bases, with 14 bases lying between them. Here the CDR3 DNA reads TGTGCCAGCAGCTTAGGACCGGGCTTAGGTCAAGAGACCCAGTACTTC. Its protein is CASSLGPGLGQETQYF.

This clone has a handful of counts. The CDR3 here is CATSQQGARSDTQYF. The CDR3 nucleotides are TGTGCCACCAGTCAACAGGGGGCACGGTCAGATACGCAGTATTTT. The J gene is TRBJ2-3, the V gene TRBV24-1; 9 bases are a match to TRBD1. Looked up from germline, CDR1 is KGHDR and CDR2 is SFDVKD. This CDR3 region has 15 residues. With V trimmed by 6 bases and J by 4 bases, 7 bases remained unmatched.

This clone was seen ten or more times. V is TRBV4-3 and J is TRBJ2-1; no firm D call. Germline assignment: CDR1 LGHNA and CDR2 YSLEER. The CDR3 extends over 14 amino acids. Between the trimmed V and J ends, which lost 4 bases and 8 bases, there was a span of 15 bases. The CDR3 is CASSLTSTRHEQFF. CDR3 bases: TGCGCCAGCAGCCTAACTTCGACGAGACATGAGCAGTTCTTC.

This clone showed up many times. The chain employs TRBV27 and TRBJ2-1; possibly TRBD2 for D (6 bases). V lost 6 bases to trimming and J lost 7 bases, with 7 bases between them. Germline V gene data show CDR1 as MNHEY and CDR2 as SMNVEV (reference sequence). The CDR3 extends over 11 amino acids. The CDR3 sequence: CASRSGNEQFF. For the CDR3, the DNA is TGTGCCAGCAGGAGCGGGAATGAGCAGTTCTTC.

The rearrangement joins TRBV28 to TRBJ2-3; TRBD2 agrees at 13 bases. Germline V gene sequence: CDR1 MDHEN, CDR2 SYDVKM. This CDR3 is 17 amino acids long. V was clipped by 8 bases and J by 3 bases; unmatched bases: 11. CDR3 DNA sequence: TGTGCCAGCGGCGTTACTAGCGGGAGGGCGGGTACAGATACGCAGTATTTT. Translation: CASGVTSGRAGTDTQYF.

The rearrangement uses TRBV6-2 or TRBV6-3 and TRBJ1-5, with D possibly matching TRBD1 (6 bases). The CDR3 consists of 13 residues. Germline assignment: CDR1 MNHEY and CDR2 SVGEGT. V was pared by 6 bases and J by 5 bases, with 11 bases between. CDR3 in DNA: TGTGCCAGCAGCCAACAGGGTTATCAGCCCCAGCATTTT. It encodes CASSQQGYQPQHF.

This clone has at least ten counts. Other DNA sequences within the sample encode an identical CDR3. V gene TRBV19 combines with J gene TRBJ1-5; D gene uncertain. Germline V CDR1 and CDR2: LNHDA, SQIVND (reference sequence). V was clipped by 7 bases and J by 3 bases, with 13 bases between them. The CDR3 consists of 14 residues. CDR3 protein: CASTTDGNNQPQHF. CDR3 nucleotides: TGTGCCAGTACCACGGACGGTAACAATCAGCCCCAGCATTTT.

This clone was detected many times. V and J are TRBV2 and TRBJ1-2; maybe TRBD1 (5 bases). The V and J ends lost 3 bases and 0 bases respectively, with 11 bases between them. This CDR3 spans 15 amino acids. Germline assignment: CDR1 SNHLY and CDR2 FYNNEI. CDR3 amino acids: CASSERGLSNYGYTF. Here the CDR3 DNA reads TGTGCCAGCAGTGAGAGGGGACTTTCTAACTATGGCTACACCTTC.

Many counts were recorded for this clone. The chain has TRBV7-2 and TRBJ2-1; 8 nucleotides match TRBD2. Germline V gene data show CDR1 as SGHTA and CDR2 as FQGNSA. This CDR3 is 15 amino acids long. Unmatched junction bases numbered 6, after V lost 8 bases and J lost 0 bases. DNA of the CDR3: TGTGCCAGCGGTCGGGGGGGAAGCTCCTACAATGAGCAGTTCTTC. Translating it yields CASGRGGSSYNEQFF.

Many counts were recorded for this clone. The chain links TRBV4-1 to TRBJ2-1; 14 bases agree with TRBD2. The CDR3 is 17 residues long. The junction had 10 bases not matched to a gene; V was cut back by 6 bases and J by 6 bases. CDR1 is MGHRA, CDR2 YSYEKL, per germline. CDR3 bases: TGCGCCAGCAGTGGGACTAGCGGGAGTGTTGTCCCCAATGAGCAGTTCTTC. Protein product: CASSGTSGSVVPNEQFF.

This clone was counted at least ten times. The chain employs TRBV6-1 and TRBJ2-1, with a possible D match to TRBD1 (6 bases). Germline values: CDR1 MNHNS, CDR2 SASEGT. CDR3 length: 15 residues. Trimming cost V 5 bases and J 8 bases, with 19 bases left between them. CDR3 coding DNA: TGTGCCAGCAGTCTCGGACAGAGTCGGGTTTATGAGCAGTTCTTC. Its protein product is CASSLGQSRVYEQFF.

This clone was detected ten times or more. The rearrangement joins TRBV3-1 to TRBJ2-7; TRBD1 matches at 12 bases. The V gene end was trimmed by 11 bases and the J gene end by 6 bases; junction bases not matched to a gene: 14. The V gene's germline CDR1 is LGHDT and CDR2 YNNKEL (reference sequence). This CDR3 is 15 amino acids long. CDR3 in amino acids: CAVTHRDRGPFEQYF. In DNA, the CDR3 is TGTGCCGTTACTCACCGGGACAGGGGGCCCTTCGAGCAGTACTTC.

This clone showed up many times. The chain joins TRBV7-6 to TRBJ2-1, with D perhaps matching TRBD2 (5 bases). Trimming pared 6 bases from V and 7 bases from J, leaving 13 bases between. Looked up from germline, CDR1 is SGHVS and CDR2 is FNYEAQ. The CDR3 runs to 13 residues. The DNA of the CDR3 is TGTGCCAGCAGTCGTACTGGAGGTAATGAGCAGTTCTTC. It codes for CASSRTGGNEQFF.

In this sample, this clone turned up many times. The CDR3, as DNA: TGTGCCTGGAGTTTTGGTAGCAATCAGTTCTTC. As protein: CAWSFGSNQFF. J is TRBJ2-1 and V is TRBV30, with no clear D. V dropped 2 bases and J dropped 13 bases, with 12 bases sitting between them. This CDR3 is built from 11 residues. Germline V gives CDR1 GTSNPN, CDR2 SVGIG (reference sequence).

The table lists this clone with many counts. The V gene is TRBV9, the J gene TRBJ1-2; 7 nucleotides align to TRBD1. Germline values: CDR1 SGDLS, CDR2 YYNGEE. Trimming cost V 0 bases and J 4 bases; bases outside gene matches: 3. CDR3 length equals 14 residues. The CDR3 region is CASSVDRGGYGYTF. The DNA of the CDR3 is TGTGCCAGCAGCGTAGACAGGGGAGGCTATGGCTACACCTTC.

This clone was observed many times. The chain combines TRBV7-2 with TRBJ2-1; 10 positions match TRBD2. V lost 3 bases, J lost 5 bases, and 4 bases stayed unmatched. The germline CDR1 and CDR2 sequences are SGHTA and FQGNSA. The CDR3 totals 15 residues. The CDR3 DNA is TGTGCCAGCAGCTTCTGGACTAGCGGTAACAATGAGCAGTTCTTC. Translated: CASSFWTSGNNEQFF. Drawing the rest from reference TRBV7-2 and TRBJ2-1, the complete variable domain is GAGVSQSPSNKVTEKGKDVELRCDPISGHTALYWYRQSLGQGLEFLIYFQGNSAPDKSGLPSDRFSAERTGGSVSTLTIQRTQQEDSAVYLCASSFWTSGNNEQFFGPGTRLTVL.

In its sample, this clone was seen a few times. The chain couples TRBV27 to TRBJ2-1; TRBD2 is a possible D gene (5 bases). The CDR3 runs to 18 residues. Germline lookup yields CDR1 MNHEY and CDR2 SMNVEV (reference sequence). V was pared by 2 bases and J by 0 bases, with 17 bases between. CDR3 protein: CASSLHRLEVSSYNEQFF. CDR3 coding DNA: TGTGCCAGCAGTTTACATCGACTGGAGGTGAGCTCCTACAATGAGCAGTTCTTC.

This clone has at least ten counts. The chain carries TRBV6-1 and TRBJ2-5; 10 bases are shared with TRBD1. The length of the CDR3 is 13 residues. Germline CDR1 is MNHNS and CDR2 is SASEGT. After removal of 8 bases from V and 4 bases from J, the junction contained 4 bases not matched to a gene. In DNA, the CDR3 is TGTGCCAGCCGGAGGGACAGGGGAGAGACCCAGTACTTC. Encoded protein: CASRRDRGETQYF.